This T cell receptor (beta chain) was obtained from a study of blood T cell repertoires in COVID-19. Across the whole study: The origin of the acute and convalescent COVID-19 samples was the United States, Italy and Spain.

This CDR3 spans 18 amino acids. Looked up from germline, CDR1 is SGHKS and CDR2 is YYEKEE (reference sequence). V lost 0 bases and J 0 bases, leaving 18 bases between the germline ends. Repertoires were generated with immunoSEQ multiplex PCR, while TCRdb's copy carries only in-frame clones and drops some. The sample yields about 170,000 clones, approximately 90% seen once. The sample consisted of peripheral blood. The source of this sequence is a man aged 18 to 30 with active or convalescent COVID-19. V is TRBV5-5 and J is TRBJ1-1; D may be TRBD1 (5 bases). DNA of the CDR3: TGTGCCAGCAGCTTGGCCTTGCAGGGTGGTAACATGAACACTGAAGCTTTCTTT. The encoded protein is CASSLALQGGNMNTEAFF.